The clone carrying this TCR beta chain was observed a few times. The antigen is not known. This CDR3 region has 16 residues. Germline values: CDR1 LGHNA, CDR2 YSLEER. Trimming removed 0 bases at V and 8 bases at J, with 16 bases between. The source of the sample is a study of cytomegalovirus exposure and HLA in healthy donors. The PCR ran on 60 Vbeta and 13 Jbeta primers. Measured with immunoSEQ multiplex PCR; TCRdb has only the in-frame clones, and not every one. The data show around 93,000 clones, about 78% seen once. Notes on the study in general: Data from an earlier analysis indicated that most TCR beta V segments were productive either about 87% or about 30% of the time. Sequencing likely produced, as an artifact, a cluster of highly shared sequence variants.

The sequenced material came from PBMCs. The chain is built from TRBV4-3 and TRBJ1-4; D might be TRBD1 (6 bases). The receptor was isolated from a woman in her 40s in good health and CMV-seronegative. The CDR3 reads CASSQEPGVEGEKLFF. The CDR3 coding sequence is TGCGCCAGCAGCCAAGAGCCAGGGGTTGAAGGGGAAAAACTGTTTTTT.